The 8 T cell receptor beta chains below come from one sample, sequenced in a study of beta chain features in type 1 diabetes. The study reverse transcribed the entire isolated RNA, so it sequenced expressed TCRB transcripts. Only in-frame clones appear in the TCRdb table, and some are missing; sequencing was by immunoSEQ multiplex PCR. The table includes approximately 170,000 clones, roughly 9.1% detected once. The material sequenced was central memory CD4+ T cells from blood. The receptors come from a woman aged 18-30 years in good health.

The rearrangement joins TRBV18 to TRBJ2-1; 9 bases fit TRBD1. The CDR3 runs to 18 residues. Germline-derived CDR1 and CDR2 are KGHSH and LQKENI. Losses at the gene ends were 1 base for V and 7 bases for J; bases not matched to a gene: 14. Here the CDR3 reads CASSPLQTGQGGLNEQFF. The CDR3 DNA follows: TGTGCCAGCTCACCACTGCAAACGGGACAGGGAGGACTTAATGAGCAGTTCTTC.

The gene calls are TRBV28 and TRBJ1-5; tentatively, D is TRBD1 (5 bases). CDR1 MDHEN and CDR2 SYDVKM come from the germline V gene. This CDR3 region has 15 residues. Trimming pared 4 bases from V and 9 bases from J, leaving 19 bases between. The CDR3 loop is CASSSATGPQGPQHF. The CDR3 coding sequence is TGTGCCAGCAGTTCGGCTACCGGGCCCCAGGGGCCCCAGCATTTT.

This clone was observed at least ten times. This sequence joins TRBV28 and TRBJ1-5; 8 bases line up with TRBD1. CDR1 is MDHEN, CDR2 SYDVKM, per germline. CDR3 length: 17 amino acids. Trimming took 6 bases from V and 0 from J; bases not matched to a gene: 10. The CDR3: CASRDRDRGYSNQPQHF. The CDR3, as DNA: TGTGCCAGCAGGGACAGGGATCGGGGGTATAGCAATCAGCCCCAGCATTTT. Looking up the rest from reference TRBV28 and TRBJ1-5 gives the full variable domain: DVKVTQSSRYLVKRTGEKVFLECVQDMDHENMFWYRQDPGLGLRLIYFSYDVKMKEKGDIPEGYSVSREKKERFSLILESASTNQTSMYLCASRDRDRGYSNQPQHFGDGTRLSIL.

This clone was counted at least ten times. The chain joins TRBV4-3 to TRBJ2-7; 9 bases agree with TRBD1. V shed 4 bases, J shed 2 bases, and the junction held 0 bases outside the gene matches. The germline gives CDR1 LGHNA, CDR2 YSLEER. The CDR3 totals 13 residues. In nucleotides, the CDR3 is TGCGCCAGCAGCCGGGACAGGGCCTACGAGCAGTACTTC. Protein sequence: CASSRDRAYEQYF.

The chain recombines TRBV12-5 with TRBJ2-1, with D maybe TRBD1 (6 bases). CDR3 length: 15 residues. Germline V gene lookup returns CDR1 LGHNT and CDR2 FRNRAP. Deletions cut 1 base from V and 3 bases from J, with 10 bases between. The CDR3 nucleotides are TGTGCTAGTGGTTTGGGGGGGCCCGGCTACAATGAGCAGTTCTTC. It codes for CASGLGGPGYNEQFF.

This clone appeared a few times. V gene TRBV11-2 combines with J gene TRBJ2-7; D not certain. The CDR3 runs to 11 residues. Germline assignment: CDR1 SGHAT and CDR2 FQNNGV. V was cut by 6 bases and J by 4 bases, with 7 bases left in between. The CDR3 protein is CASSPIYEQYF. CDR3 coding DNA: TGTGCCAGCAGTCCCATTTACGAGCAGTACTTC.

For the CDR3, the DNA is TGTGCCAGCAGCACCGGACAGGGAGCTAACTATGGCTACACCTTC. Protein product: CASSTGQGANYGYTF. The rearrangement links TRBV7-2 to TRBJ1-2; 8 bases are shared with TRBD1. With 5 bases clipped from V and 0 bases from J, the junction kept 5 bases outside the gene matches. The CDR3 contains 15 residues. Germline CDR1 reads SGHTA; CDR2 reads FQGNSA.

The rearrangement links TRBV19 to TRBJ1-5, with D tentatively TRBD1 (5 bases). Trimming removed 4 bases from V and 1 base from J, with 11 bases in between. From germline, CDR1 is LNHDA and CDR2 SQIVND (reference sequence). This CDR3 is 15 amino acids long. In DNA form, the CDR3 reads TGTGCCAGTAGTACGACAGTCCTGAGCAATCAGCCCCAGCATTTT. This gives the protein CASSTTVLSNQPQHF.